These 29 T cell receptor beta chains were all obtained from the same sample, sequenced in a study of early T cells in non-severe SARS-CoV-2 infection. TCRdb redid the calling of the 5' RACE reads with MiXCR, one entry per CDR3 protein. The repertoire holds 55,000 to 80,000 distinct CDR3 sequences, roughly 9% seen once, with over 10% in the top ten. The sample was whole blood, taken at baseline. These receptors originate from an adult who was a healthcare worker with PCR-confirmed SARS-CoV-2 infection or an uninfected control (not recorded which).

This chain links TRBV6-1 with TRBJ1-1; TRBD1 agrees at 9 bases. J lost 7 bases, V lost 5 bases, and 8 bases had no gene match. The CDR3 runs 14 residues. Germline-derived CDR1 and CDR2 are MNHNS and SASEGT. CDR3 residues: CASSFSGTGNEAFF. The CDR3 DNA reads TGTGCCAGCAGTTTCTCCGGGACAGGGAATGAAGCTTTCTTT.

This clonotype has only a few counts. The chain's CDR3 is CSAVRGGNNEQFF. The DNA for the CDR3 is TGCAGTGCTGTCCGAGGGGGCAACAATGAGCAGTTCTTC. This sequence joins TRBV20-1 and TRBJ2-1; 7 bases agree with TRBD1. Germline V gene data show CDR1 as DFQATT and CDR2 as SNEGSKA (reference sequence). This CDR3 spans 13 amino acids. V trimming: 5 bases; J trimming: 5 bases; junction bases outside the gene matches: 6.

The genes are TRBV6-6 and TRBJ1-2; perhaps TRBD1 as D (5 bases). This CDR3 region has 12 residues. Germline V gives CDR1 MNHNY, CDR2 SVGAGI (reference sequence). V was pared by 8 bases and J by 8 bases, with 15 bases between. In DNA, the CDR3 is TGTGCCAGCGAGGGGTCGGGAAAAGGCTACACCTTC. This codes for CASEGSGKGYTF.

This clonotype was seen more than once but under ten times. The chain uses TRBV25-1 and TRBJ2-1; unclear D gene. V shed 0 bases and J shed 9 bases, with 6 bases lying between them. This CDR3 has 12 amino acids. Germline V gene sequence: CDR1 MGHDK, CDR2 SYGVNS. In DNA form, the CDR3 reads TGTGCCAGCAGTGAATACGGTAGTGAGCAGTTCTTC. Amino acid sequence: CASSEYGSEQFF. Combining the CDR3 with reference TRBV25-1 and TRBJ2-1 gives the whole variable domain EADIYQTPRYLVIGTGKKITLECSQTMGHDKMYWYQQDPGMELHLIHYSYGVNSTEKGDLSSESTVSRIRTEHFPLTLESARPSHTSQYLCASSEYGSEQFFGPGTRLTVL.

A few counts support this clonotype. The chain recombines TRBV3-1 with TRBJ2-1; D is possibly TRBD2 (6 bases). There are 15 residues in the CDR3. Trimming took 4 bases from V and 4 from J, leaving 14 bases between them. The germline CDR1 and CDR2 sequences are LGHDT and YNNKEL (reference sequence). The CDR3 DNA is TGTGCCAGCAGCCTCCGGGACTCCAATTACAATGAGCAGTTCTTC. Amino acids: CASSLRDSNYNEQFF.

This clonotype was seen at least ten times. DNA of the CDR3: TGCGCCAGCAGCTTGGACCCTGGGGCCAAAAACATTCAGTACTTC. Residues: CASSLDPGAKNIQYF. The chain uses TRBV5-1 and TRBJ2-4; D unclear. In germline, CDR1 is SGHRS, CDR2 YFSETQ. The CDR3 is 15 residues long. The V gene lost 0 bases and the J gene lost 1 base, with 8 bases spanning the gap.

This clonotype was observed many times. The chain couples TRBV6-5 to TRBJ1-2; 7 bases are a match to TRBD1. The CDR3 runs 17 residues. The trim removed 4 bases at V and 0 bases at J, leaving 11 bases unmatched. Germline V lookup: CDR1 MNHEY, CDR2 SVGAGI. The DNA for the CDR3 is TGTGCCAGCAGTTCAGACAGGGTCCTCTCCTCTAACTATGGCTACACCTTC. This gives the protein CASSSDRVLSSNYGYTF.

The genes are TRBV5-1 and TRBJ1-6; D is ambiguous. This CDR3 is 15 amino acids long. Germline lookup yields CDR1 SGHRS and CDR2 YFSETQ. The V end lost 0 bases, the J end lost 7 bases, and 11 bases lay between the germline ends. The CDR3, as DNA: TGCGCCAGCAGCTTGGTGGCAGGCCCCAATTCACCCCTCCACTTT. The encoded protein is CASSLVAGPNSPLHF.

This clonotype was picked up many times. The chain couples TRBV6-1 to TRBJ1-1; D is unresolved. The CDR3 contains 13 residues. From germline, CDR1 is MNHNS and CDR2 SASEGT. Trimming took 6 bases from V and 0 from J, leaving 8 bases between them. CDR3 sequence (DNA): TGTGCCAGCAGGGATACAGTGAACACTGAAGCTTTCTTT. Amino acid sequence: CASRDTVNTEAFF.

This clonotype was counted at least ten times. The chain has TRBV7-6 and TRBJ2-7; D remains ambiguous. This CDR3 is 15 amino acids long. V was pared by 0 bases and J by 2 bases, with 11 bases between. Per the germline V gene, CDR1 is SGHVS and CDR2 is FNYEAQ. The chain's CDR3 is CASSLAYRSPYEQYF. For the CDR3, the DNA is TGTGCCAGCAGCTTAGCGTACCGGAGCCCCTACGAGCAGTACTTC.

This clonotype was recorded at least ten times. The chain has TRBV7-8 and TRBJ1-1; D not certain. The CDR3 is 14 residues long. Germline V gene sequence: CDR1 SGHVS, CDR2 FQNEAQ. Trimming removed 2 bases from V and 10 bases from J, with 17 bases in between. CDR3 nucleotide sequence: TGTGCCAGCAGCTTAATTGCCGGCTCAACTCTAGCTTTCTTT. This gives the protein CASSLIAGSTLAFF.

V gene TRBV6-4 combines with J gene TRBJ1-1; D is uncertain. V was pared by 6 bases and J by 1 base, with 15 bases between. CDR1 is MRHNA and CDR2 is SNTAGT in the germline V gene. This CDR3 region has 15 residues. The CDR3 spells CASRAGWTANTEAFF. CDR3 nucleotide sequence: TGTGCCAGCAGGGCGGGGTGGACGGCGAACACTGAAGCTTTCTTT.

This clonotype ranks as medium-sized. The DNA of the CDR3 is TGTGCCAGCAGTGATACGGCGGGATACTACAATGAGCAGTTCTTC. Translated, it gives CASSDTAGYYNEQFF. The chain has TRBV2 and TRBJ2-1; tentatively, D is TRBD2 (6 bases). The V gene's germline CDR1 is SNHLY and CDR2 FYNNEI. The CDR3 has 15 amino acids. V gave up 3 bases and J gave up 3 bases, with 12 bases separating them.

The V and J genes are TRBV6-1 and TRBJ1-1; possible D gene TRBD1, 5 bases. V lost 0 bases, J lost 7 bases, and 12 bases lay in between. The germline gives CDR1 MNHNS, CDR2 SASEGT. The CDR3 consists of 14 residues. The DNA of the CDR3 is TGTGCCAGCAGTGAAGCGTTTTGGGGGAATGAAGCTTTCTTT. This sequence encodes CASSEAFWGNEAFF.

As DNA, the CDR3 is TGTGCCAGCAGCTTGGGAGGCCGGGGTGAAAAACTGTTTTTT. Its protein product is CASSLGGRGEKLFF. This sequence joins TRBV5-5 and TRBJ1-4; D remains unclear. The germline gives CDR1 SGHKS, CDR2 YYEKEE (reference sequence). V was cut by 0 bases and J by 7 bases, with 10 bases left in between. The CDR3 totals 14 residues. The whole variable domain, remainder taken from reference TRBV5-5 and TRBJ1-4, is DAGVTQSPTHLIKTRGQQVTLRCSPISGHKSVSWYQQVLGQGPQFIFQYYEKEERGRGNFPDRFSARQFPNYSSELNVNALLLGDSALYLCASSLGGRGEKLFFGSGTQLSVL.

A few counts support this clonotype. The chain combines TRBV3-1 with TRBJ2-3; possibly TRBD2 for D (6 bases). Trimming cost V 3 bases and J 5 bases, with 18 bases left between them. CDR1 and CDR2 (germline): LGHDT, YNNKEL (reference sequence). CDR3 length: 16 residues. CDR3 nucleotide sequence: TGTGCCAGCAGCCACTCGCTGGGACTCTACGGAGATACGCAGTATTTT. It yields the protein CASSHSLGLYGDTQYF.

The chain employs TRBV29-1 and TRBJ1-1; 7 bases agree with TRBD1. CDR3 length: 11 residues. Germline V gene sequence: CDR1 SQVTM, CDR2 ANQGSEA. CDR3 protein: CFGQENTEAFF. The CDR3 nucleotides read TGCTTCGGACAGGAGAACACTGAAGCTTTCTTT.

This clonotype came up a few times. V and J are TRBV5-5 and TRBJ1-2; TRBD1 agrees at 8 bases. Per germline, CDR1 SGHKS and CDR2 YYEKEE (reference sequence). The CDR3 runs to 16 residues. V shed 4 bases, J shed 4 bases, and the junction held 12 bases outside the gene matches. DNA of the CDR3: TGTGCCAGCAGCGCCGCCCGGGACAGGAGACTCTATGGCTACACCTTC. This sequence encodes CASSAARDRRLYGYTF.

This clonotype was observed a few times. This chain connects TRBV25-1 to TRBJ2-5; 7 bases are shared with TRBD1. Germline trimming cut 3 bases from V and 3 bases from J; bases unmatched to any gene: 7. Germline CDR1 MGHDK, CDR2 SYGVNS. The CDR3 spans 15 residues. Here the CDR3 DNA reads TGTGCCAGCAGTGAGAAACAGGGGTTTAAAGAGACCCAGTACTTC. It specifies CASSEKQGFKETQYF.

The chain employs TRBV12-3 or TRBV12-4 and TRBJ1-4, with 10 bases that match TRBD1. Germline trimming cut 6 bases from V and 4 bases from J; bases unmatched to any gene: 8. This CDR3 comprises 16 residues. This CDR3 reads CASSLTGGSFNEKLFF. The CDR3 bases are TGTGCCAGCAGCCTGACAGGGGGCTCGTTTAATGAAAAACTGTTTTTT.

The chain employs TRBV5-1 and TRBJ1-5; 9 nucleotides agree with TRBD1. CDR1 SGHRS and CDR2 YFSETQ come from the germline V gene. J was trimmed by 6 bases and V by 4 bases; bases with no gene match: 8. CDR3 size: 15 residues. The CDR3 here is CASSEGTGRIQPQHF. Here the CDR3 DNA reads TGCGCCAGCAGCGAAGGGACAGGGAGGATTCAGCCCCAGCATTTT.

This clonotype was seen repeatedly, ten times or more. This sequence joins TRBV18 and TRBJ2-3; D perhaps matches TRBD2 (6 bases). CDR3 length: 14 residues. V was trimmed by 2 bases and J by 3 bases, leaving 9 bases between them. Germline CDR1 is KGHSH and CDR2 is LQKENI. CDR3 coding DNA: TGTGCCAGCTCACCAACGGGAGTAACAGATACGCAGTATTTT. Its protein product is CASSPTGVTDTQYF.

This clonotype was seen repeatedly, ten times or more. The V and J genes are TRBV20-1 and TRBJ2-3; TRBD2 aligns across 7 bases. The CDR3 length is 14 residues. The V and J ends lost 3 bases and 2 bases, in that order; junction bases with no gene match: 5. The germline CDR1 and CDR2 sequences are DFQATT and SNEGSKA (reference sequence). The CDR3 protein is CSASASGSTDTQYF. The CDR3 DNA reads TGCAGTGCTAGTGCTAGCGGTTCCACAGATACGCAGTATTTT.

This clonotype has only a few counts. The chain couples TRBV6-6 to TRBJ1-3; possibly TRBD1 for D (6 bases). CDR1 and CDR2 from the germline V gene are MNHNY and SVGAGI (reference sequence). Deletions cut 5 bases from V and 0 bases from J, with 17 bases between. The CDR3 sequence is 17 residues long. CDR3 amino acids: CASSDDRFSLSGNTIYF. Written as DNA, the CDR3 is TGTGCCAGCAGTGACGACAGGTTCTCTCTCTCTGGAAACACCATATATTTT.

This clonotype was picked up a small number of times. The V call is TRBV19, the J call TRBJ1-5; 7 bases agree with TRBD1. The CDR3 spans 13 residues. CDR1 is LNHDA and CDR2 is SQIVND in the germline V gene (reference sequence). Losses at the gene ends were 4 bases for V and 5 bases for J; bases not matched to a gene: 2. The CDR3 region is CASSKDRDQPQHF. CDR3 sequence (DNA): TGTGCCAGTAGTAAAGACAGGGATCAGCCCCAGCATTTT.

The gene calls are TRBV7-9 and TRBJ1-2; 10 nucleotides agree with TRBD1. Germline CDR1 SEHNR, CDR2 FQNEAQ (reference sequence). The CDR3 consists of 16 residues. With V trimmed by 5 bases and J by 5 bases, 11 bases remained unmatched. This CDR3 reads CASSSPGQGGHYGYTF. Written as DNA, the CDR3 is TGTGCCAGCAGCAGTCCCGGACAGGGGGGTCATTATGGCTACACCTTC.

This clonotype was seen a few times. This chain joins TRBV9 and TRBJ2-3; unclear D gene. CDR3 size: 14 residues. Trimming cost V 0 bases and J 2 bases, with 7 bases left between them. The germline CDR1 and CDR2 sequences are SGDLS and YYNGEE. The CDR3, as DNA: TGTGCCAGCAGCGTAGACCCCTACACAGATACGCAGTATTTT. This gives the protein CASSVDPYTDTQYF.

This clonotype has a handful of counts. The chain couples TRBV5-1 to TRBJ2-1; TRBD1 or TRBD2 may be the D gene (5 bases each). Per germline, CDR1 SGHRS and CDR2 YFSETQ. CDR3 length equals 15 residues. Trimming stripped 6 bases from V and 0 bases from J, with 13 bases between. CDR3 loop: CASILGESSYNEQFF. DNA of the CDR3: TGCGCCAGCATATTGGGGGAGAGCTCCTACAATGAGCAGTTCTTC.

The gene calls are TRBV6-5 and TRBJ2-1; 12 nucleotides match TRBD2. V lost 6 bases and J lost 4; bases outside the gene matches: 7. Germline V gives CDR1 MNHEY, CDR2 SVGAGI. The CDR3 is 16 residues long. CDR3 loop: CASRPSGRAVYNEQFF. CDR3 sequence (DNA): TGTGCCAGCAGGCCTAGCGGGAGGGCCGTGTACAATGAGCAGTTCTTC.